This TCR beta chain was identified in a study of T cells in Graves' hyperthyroidism and ophthalmopathy. This clonotype was observed a few times. The antigen is unknown. Not enrolled were patients with uncontrolled infection, other autoimmune disease, pregnancy or lactation. RNA transcripts served as the template for amplifying TCR beta CDR3 regions. Primed by the HTBI set, a first-round RT-PCR was run on the TCR CDR3. Each CDR3 protein gets one entry after TCRdb re-called the multiplex PCR reads with MiXCR. This table has around 540,000 distinct CDR3 sequences, more than 15% appearing once. Overall study findings and caveats: Blood samples included most of the expanded thyroid clonotypes exceeding 0.001.

The V gene's germline CDR1 is MDHEN and CDR2 SYDVKM. This CDR3 contains 13 residues. V lost 6 bases and J 7 bases, leaving 12 bases between the germline ends. This sequence originates from a woman aged 25 to 39 with Graves' ophthalmopathy. The chain has TRBV28 and TRBJ2-2, with D perhaps matching TRBD1 (5 bases). Sequencing input: blood. DNA for the CDR3: TGTGCCAGCAGGTCAGGGTTAGGCGGGGAGCTGTTTTTT. Its translation is CASRSGLGGELFF.